This T cell receptor (beta chain) was sequenced for a study of type 1 regulatory T cells. Turning to the study itself: T-allo10 is a Tr1-enriched, alloantigen-specific CD4 T cell product made in vitro. Broader study findings: Compared with non-type 1 regulatory T cells, type 1 regulatory T cells showed a more restricted TCR repertoire.

TCRdb used MiXCR to reprocess the reads, holding one entry per CDR3 protein. Of 60,000 to 75,000 distinct CDR3 sequences in the sample, 20% to 25% were seen once. Worth noting for this clonotype: The antigen is not known.

Losses at the gene ends were 6 bases for V and 8 bases for J; bases not matched to a gene: 6. The CDR3 has 13 residues. The receptor was derived from a human donor in good health. Input material: cultured type 1 regulatory T (Tr1) cells, either the whole culture or a sorted fraction (not recorded which). This chain joins TRBV12-3 or TRBV12-4 and TRBJ1-4; 7 bases are a match to TRBD1. CDR3 loop: CASSSIQGEKLFF. The DNA for the CDR3 is TGTGCCAGCAGCTCAATACAGGGGGAAAAACTGTTTTTT.